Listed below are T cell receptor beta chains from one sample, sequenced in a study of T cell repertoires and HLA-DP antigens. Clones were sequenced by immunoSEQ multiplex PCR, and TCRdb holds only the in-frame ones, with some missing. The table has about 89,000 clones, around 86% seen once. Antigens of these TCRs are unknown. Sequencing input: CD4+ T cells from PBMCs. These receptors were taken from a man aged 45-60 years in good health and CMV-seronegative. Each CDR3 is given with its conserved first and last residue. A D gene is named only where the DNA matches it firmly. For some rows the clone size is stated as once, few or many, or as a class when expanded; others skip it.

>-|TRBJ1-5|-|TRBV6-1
CASARDSYSNQPQHF
TGTGCCAGCGCCCGGGATTCGTATAGCAATCAGCCCCAGCATTTT
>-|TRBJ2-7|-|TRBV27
CASNGQYF
TGTGCCAGCAACGGGCAGTACTTC
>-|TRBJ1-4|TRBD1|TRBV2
CASSRAGGEKLFF
TGTGCCAGCAGTCGGGCAGGGGGTGAAAAACTGTTTTTT
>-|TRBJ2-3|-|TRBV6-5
CASSPTLGDTQYF
TGTGCCAGCAGTCCAACGTTAGGGGATACGCAGTATTTT
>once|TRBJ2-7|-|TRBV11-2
CASSLNTMSYEQYF
TGTGCCAGCAGCTTAAATACAATGTCCTACGAGCAGTACTTC
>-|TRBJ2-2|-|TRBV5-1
CASSSGYTGELFF
TGCGCCAGCAGCTCAGGGTACACCGGGGAGCTGTTTTTT
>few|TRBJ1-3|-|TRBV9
CASSVTDSGNTIYF
TGTGCCAGCAGCGTCACAGACTCTGGAAACACCATATATTTT
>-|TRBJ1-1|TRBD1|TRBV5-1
CASSPDPGQRTEAFF
TGCGCCAGCAGCCCAGATCCGGGACAGAGGACTGAAGCTTTCTTT
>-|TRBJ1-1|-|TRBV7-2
CASSPDSYTEAFF
TGTGCCAGCAGTCCCGACAGTTACACTGAAGCTTTCTTT
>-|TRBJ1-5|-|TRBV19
CASSIGLHLSNQPQHF
TGTGCCAGTAGTATTGGACTGCACCTAAGCAATCAGCCCCAGCATTTT
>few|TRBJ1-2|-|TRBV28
CASAPPGEPYGYTF
TGTGCCAGCGCCCCACCCGGGGAGCCCTATGGCTACACCTTC
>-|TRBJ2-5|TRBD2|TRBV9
CASSVGQLAGQETQYF
TGTGCCAGCAGCGTAGGTCAACTAGCGGGCCAAGAGACCCAGTACTTC
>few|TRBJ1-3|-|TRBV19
CASKEVGSTIYF
TGTGCCAGTAAGGAGGTCGGTAGCACCATATATTTT